The rows below give T cell receptor beta chains drawn from one sample of a study of blood T cell repertoires in COVID-19. TCRdb's copy holds only in-frame clones and misses some; the assay was immunoSEQ multiplex PCR. Among more than 200,000 clones, about 86% were seen once, and the ten largest hold 4% to 5.5%. Input material: peripheral blood. The receptors shown here come from a man aged 50-60 years with active or convalescent COVID-19. Both conserved end residues are part of each CDR3. The order of the fields is J gene, D gene, V gene, clone size, CDR3 protein, CDR3 DNA. D genes are given only for firm matches. Not every row has a clone size; where given, it reads once, few, many or a size class.

TRBJ2-7 | . | TRBV30 | . | CAWSQGGQYEQYF | TGTGCCTGGAGTCAGGGCGGCCAATACGAGCAGTACTTC
TRBJ1-1 | . | TRBV19 | . | CASSIPRGKDTEAFF | TGTGCCAGTAGTATACCCAGGGGTAAGGACACTGAAGCTTTCTTT
TRBJ1-6 | . | TRBV7-2 | . | CASSLAPGINSPLHF | TGTGCCAGCAGCTTAGCCCCAGGGATCAATTCACCCCTCCACTTT
TRBJ1-2 | . | TRBV7-8 | . | CASSLAMSLGANYGYTF | TGTGCCAGCAGCTTAGCGATGAGCTTGGGAGCTAACTATGGCTACACCTTC
TRBJ1-5 | TRBD1 | TRBV4-3 | . | CASSQGQGEYQPQHF | TGCGCCAGCAGCCAAGGACAGGGGGAATATCAGCCCCAGCATTTT
TRBJ1-1 | . | TRBV5-5 | . | CASSLTGFAEAFF | TGTGCCAGCAGCTTGACAGGGTTCGCTGAAGCTTTCTTT
TRBJ1-2 | TRBD1 | TRBV4-2 | few | CASSQGGQGANYGYTF | TGTGCCAGCAGCCAAGGAGGACAGGGGGCCAACTATGGCTACACCTTC
TRBJ2-3 | . | TRBV11-2 | . | CASSSEGNRVTDTQYF | TGTGCCAGCAGCTCCGAGGGGAACAGGGTAACCGATACGCAGTATTTT
TRBJ1-2 | . | TRBV3-1/TRBV3-2 | few | CASSQDVLSGDGYTF | TGTGCCAGCAGCCAAGATGTGTTGTCAGGGGATGGCTACACCTTC
TRBJ1-1 | TRBD1 | TRBV7-9 | . | CASSSSTGVAFF | TGTGCCAGCAGCTCGAGTACAGGGGTAGCTTTCTTT
TRBJ2-1 | . | TRBV27 | . | CASSPRQGGSYNEQFF | TGTGCCAGCAGTCCGCGACAGGGAGGCTCCTACAATGAGCAGTTCTTC
TRBJ1-5 | . | TRBV27 | . | CASKLGVGYSNQPQHF | TGTGCCAGCAAGTTAGGGGTGGGATATAGCAATCAGCCCCAGCATTTT
TRBJ1-6 | TRBD1 | TRBV19 | . | CASSNQGASNSPLHF | TGTGCCAGTAGTAATCAGGGGGCATCTAATTCACCCCTCCACTTT
TRBJ1-2 | . | TRBV19 | few | CASNDRAGGYTF | TGTGCCAGTAACGACCGGGCAGGGGGCTACACCTTC
TRBJ2-3 | . | TRBV2 | once | CASSELGSGTDTQYF | TGTGCCAGCAGTGAACTTGGGAGCGGAACAGATACGCAGTATTTT
TRBJ1-3 | TRBD1 | TRBV2 | . | CASSEAPGQGMNTIYF | TGTGCCAGCAGTGAAGCCCCCGGACAGGGTATGAACACCATATATTTT
TRBJ2-5 | TRBD1 | TRBV20-1 | . | CSASRVDRVLSETQYF | TGCAGTGCTAGTCGAGTCGACAGGGTCCTTAGTGAGACCCAGTACTTC
TRBJ2-7 | . | TRBV6-6 | . | CASSYDSLREQYF | TGTGCCAGCAGTTATGACAGCCTACGAGAGCAGTACTTC
TRBJ1-1 | . | TRBV25-1 | . | CASSEYFTRDTLNTEAFF | TGTGCCAGCAGTGAATATTTCACGAGGGACACACTGAACACTGAAGCTTTCTTT
TRBJ2-3 | . | TRBV2 | . | CASSDQGTDTQYF | TGTGCCAGCAGTGATCAGGGCACAGATACGCAGTATTTT
TRBJ1-4 | . | TRBV15 | once | CATSRDLRGLTNEKLFF | TGTGCCACCAGCAGAGATCTGAGGGGGTTGACTAATGAAAAACTGTTTTTT
TRBJ1-1 | . | TRBV3-1/TRBV3-2 | once | CASSQDRGRSMNTEAFF | TGTGCCAGCAGCCAAGATCGAGGGAGGTCTATGAACACTGAAGCTTTCTTT
TRBJ1-2 | TRBD1 | TRBV5-4 | few | CASSLDRANYGYTF | TGTGCCAGCAGCCTGGACAGGGCTAACTATGGCTACACCTTC
TRBJ2-6 | TRBD1 | TRBV7-2 | . | CASRLTSGTGGSGANVLTF | TGTGCCAGCAGGTTAACCTCCGGGACAGGGGGGTCTGGGGCCAACGTCCTGACTTTC
TRBJ1-2 | TRBD1 | TRBV10-3 | . | CAISERDRSNYGYTF | TGTGCCATCAGTGAGCGGGACAGGAGTAACTATGGCTACACCTTC